The present entry profiles one TCR beta chain with its context. The source of the sample is a study of blood T cell repertoires in COVID-19. Study in general: Some COVID-19 samples were acute and others convalescent; all came from the United States, Italy and Spain. PBMCs, B-cell-depleted T cells, or T cells were the source of the cDNA or gDNA that made up the material.

Study processing details: It was from reference gene primer amplification that nucleated cell counts were estimated. The table came from immunoSEQ multiplex PCR; TCRdb's copy has only in-frame clones and leaves some out. V, J and clone size are those of that table, while D and trimming were read from the DNA. Of 55,000 to 75,000 clones detected, about 81% appear once; the ten largest clones hold 9.2%. Germline CDR1 is LGHDT and CDR2 is YNNKEL (reference sequence). Trimming stripped 1 base from V and 1 base from J, with 7 bases between. The CDR3 is 14 residues long. This chain links TRBV3-1 (or the pseudogene TRBV3-2) with TRBJ1-1; D unclear. The sequenced sample was peripheral blood. The TCR originated in a human donor in a cohort sampled during active COVID-19. The CDR3 sequence is CASSQGGGNTEAFF. The CDR3 coding sequence is TGTGCCAGCAGCCAAGGGGGAGGGAACACTGAAGCTTTCTTT.